Listed below are T cell receptor beta chains from one sample, sequenced in a study of shared clonotypes between healthy human individuals. TCRdb's copy holds only in-frame clones and misses some; the assay was immunoSEQ multiplex PCR. The data contain some 2,100,000 clones, under 95% of them singletons. Sequenced sample: naive CD8+ T cells from PBMCs. These TCRs come from a man younger than 30 in good health. Some clones in this sample may be carry-over from other donors' samples. Both conserved end residues are part of each CDR3. A D gene is named only where the DNA matches it firmly.

TRBJ2-1,TRBV7-9,TRBD1,CASSSQPGTADNEQFF
.,TRBV29-1,TRBD1,CSAYVGQGYEQYF
TRBJ2-3,TRBV4-3,.,CASSQEFLLPDTQYF
TRBJ2-5,TRBV7-8,TRBD1,CASSLWWTGKETQYF
TRBJ2-1,TRBV4-2,.,CASSLRSGDHNEQFF
TRBJ2-1,TRBV28,TRBD2,CASSPIAGGKYYNEQFF
TRBJ2-2,TRBV5-1,.,CASSLGITGRGTGELFF
TRBJ1-2,TRBV19,.,CASSPRGARLEGYTF
TRBJ2-1,TRBV7-3,TRBD2,CASSSRLAGGSYNEQFF
TRBJ2-2,TRBV7-9,.,CASSPDGTGELFF
TRBJ2-3,TRBV19,.,CASSRGAALITYTDTQYF
TRBJ2-5,TRBV7-9,.,CASSSGPNVQETQYF
TRBJ2-7,TRBV6-6,.,CASSYDYTYEQYF